The sequence of this T cell receptor (beta chain) was determined in a study of T cells in Graves' hyperthyroidism and ophthalmopathy. General study points: Blood shared most expanded thyroid clonotypes above 0.001.

To note about this clonotype: Antigen specificity is unknown. This could be a read error, since a much larger clone is one nucleotide away.

Germline CDR1 is MDHEN and CDR2 is SYDVKM. There are 16 residues in the CDR3. Amplified TCR beta CDR3 regions came from RNA transcripts. When the TCR CDR3 underwent first-round RT-PCR, the HTBI primer set was used. From the multiplex PCR reads, TCRdb called clonotypes with MiXCR, one entry per CDR3 protein. The sample consists of roughly 600,000 distinct CDR3 sequences, roughly 15% of them appearing once. Clinical symptoms, serum thyroxine, TRAb, thyroid ultrasound and orbital computed tomography informed diagnoses. The source of the PBMCs was over 8.5 ml of fresh peripheral blood. This sequence joins TRBV28 and TRBJ2-7; no definite D call. This sequence originates from a woman aged 50 to 60 with Graves' ophthalmopathy. The sample comprised blood. The CDR3 DNA reads TGTGCCAGCACCGGTTTGGGTCAGGCGAGCTCCTACGGGCAGTACTTC. The encoded protein is CASTGLGQASSYGQYF.